This T cell receptor (beta chain) stems from a study of OX40 agonist ivuxolimab in advanced cancers. Study in general: Recorded diagnoses for dose-escalation patients were hepatocellular carcinoma, melanoma, renal cell or head and neck cancer.

About this clone: Its antigen is not known.

Overall study results and limits: Clonal expansion was among the lowest in partial responders at 0.1-3.0 mg/kg, especially CD8+. There were also nonresponders showing low normalized T-cell clonal expansion.

Germline CDR1 and CDR2: MNHNY and SVGAGI (reference sequence). The CDR3 contains 15 residues. With 2 bases removed from V and 1 base from J, the gap between germline ends came to 11 bases. Measured with immunoSEQ multiplex PCR; TCRdb has only the in-frame clones, and not every one. The repertoire has fewer than 110,000 clones, approximately 89% of them found once; the top ten carry roughly 1.1%. The receptor's source is an adult with an advanced solid tumor such as melanoma, head and neck, liver or kidney cancer. The sequences come from CD4+ or CD8+ T cells sorted from blood, collected in a trial of the OX40 agonist ivuxolimab. This chain uses TRBV6-6 with TRBJ1-1; possible D gene TRBD1, 6 bases. CDR3 sequence (DNA): TGTGCCAGCAGTTACGGGGAGGGACAGAACACTGAAGCTTTCTTT. Translating it yields CASSYGEGQNTEAFF.